This T cell receptor beta chain stems from a study of blood T cells in healthy people across ages. The CDR3 length is 15 residues. Germline values: CDR1 MNHNS, CDR2 SASEGT. V was pared by 11 bases and J by 8 bases, with 11 bases of the junction left unmatched. The study, taken as a whole, reports: Estimated diversity that came from one million T cells was considered an underestimate. A strong correlation was seen between TCR beta diversity and naive T cell percentage. Age brought a roughly linear fall in TCR beta diversity measured per million T cells.

In regard to this clonotype: The antigen is not known.

The second PCR ran roughly 7 to 12 cycles with a sample-barcoded 5' primer and J-beta primers. Sequencing yielded, for each sample, at least 3 million paired-end reads carrying CDR3. TCRdb reprocessed the 5' RACE reads with MiXCR, giving one entry per CDR3 protein. The table has 1,500,000 or so distinct CDR3 sequences, approximately 59% seen once. The chain is built from TRBV6-1 and TRBJ2-1, with 14 nucleotides matching TRBD2. Sequenced: blood. The clonotype originates from a man aged 18-30 years in good health. CDR3 protein: CASWREGLAGDEQFF. For the CDR3, the DNA is TGTGCCTCCTGGCGAGAGGGACTAGCGGGAGATGAGCAGTTCTTC.